This is a list of T cell receptor beta chains from one sample in a study of cytomegalovirus exposure and HLA in healthy donors. Using immunoSEQ multiplex PCR, the repertoire was profiled, and TCRdb retains in-frame clones only, with some absent. The sample records about 110,000 clones, 83% being singletons. Sequenced sample: PBMCs. These receptors were collected from a man younger than 30 in good health and CMV-seronegative. Each CDR3 is given with its conserved first and last residue. D genes are given only for firm matches. Some rows mark clone size as missing; the rest say once, few, many or name a class of expanded clone.

D gene,clone size,J gene,V gene,CDR3 protein,CDR3 DNA
NA,NA,TRBJ1-2,TRBV7-8,CASSLVVGLGQPFYGYTF,TGTGCCAGCAGCTTAGTCGTTGGGTTGGGACAACCTTTCTATGGCTACACCTTC
NA,NA,TRBJ1-1,TRBV29-1,CSGNIGGEAFF,TGCAGCGGAAACATAGGAGGTGAAGCTTTCTTT
TRBD1,NA,TRBJ1-1,TRBV5-4,CASSSRQGADTEAFF,TGTGCCAGCAGCTCGAGACAGGGGGCGGACACTGAAGCTTTCTTT
NA,few,TRBJ2-1,TRBV4-2,CASSQESTSSYNEQFF,TGTGCCAGCAGCCAAGAATCGACTAGCTCCTACAATGAGCAGTTCTTC
NA,few,TRBJ2-7,TRBV6-5,CASSYSADRNYEQYF,TGTGCCAGCAGTTACTCGGCCGACAGGAACTACGAGCAGTACTTC
TRBD1,NA,TRBJ1-2,TRBV27,CASSTSDLGQSYGYTF,TGTGCCAGCAGTACCTCCGATCTGGGACAGAGCTATGGCTACACCTTC
NA,NA,TRBJ2-7,TRBV28,CASSLSLFSYEQYF,TGTGCCAGCAGTTTATCCCTCTTCTCCTACGAGCAGTACTTC
NA,NA,TRBJ2-7,TRBV4-1,CASSRREGEQYF,TGCGCCAGCAGCCGGAGAGAGGGCGAGCAGTACTTC
TRBD2,NA,TRBJ2-7,TRBV7-9,CASSLGRGLAGGPYEQYF,TGTGCCAGCAGCTTAGGACGGGGACTAGCGGGAGGTCCCTACGAGCAGTACTTC
TRBD2,once,TRBJ2-1,TRBV25-1,CASSELSGSSYNEQFF,TGTGCCAGCAGTGAATTGAGCGGGAGCTCCTACAATGAGCAGTTCTTC
TRBD1,NA,TRBJ1-5,TRBV5-6,CASSSYILQGVGQPQHF,TGTGCCAGCAGCTCGTATATCCTACAGGGGGTAGGTCAGCCCCAGCATTTT
NA,NA,TRBJ1-1,TRBV11-2,CASSLAGHMNTEAFF,TGTGCCAGCAGCTTAGCGGGACACATGAACACTGAAGCTTTCTTT
NA,NA,TRBJ2-1,TRBV28,CASSSNNEQFF,TGTGCCAGCAGTTCAAACAATGAGCAGTTCTTC
TRBD1,NA,TRBJ1-3,TRBV9,CASSVTRTGASSGNTIYF,TGTGCCAGCAGCGTTACCCGGACAGGGGCTAGCTCTGGAAACACCATATATTTT
TRBD2,NA,TRBJ2-3,TRBV5-1,CASSPVGAGAGRTDTQYF,TGCGCCAGCAGCCCGGTTGGAGCGGGAGCGGGTCGGACAGATACGCAGTATTTT
TRBD1,NA,TRBJ1-2,TRBV13,CASSHAGAGGNYGYTF,TGTGCCAGCAGCCACGCCGGGGCAGGGGGTAACTATGGCTACACCTTC
NA,once,TRBJ1-1,TRBV4-1,CASSKGLQVYEAFF,TGCGCCAGCAGTAAAGGGTTACAGGTATATGAAGCTTTCTTT
TRBD1,NA,TRBJ2-7,TRBV23-1,CASSQSNRGSYEQYF,TGCGCCAGCAGTCAATCCAACAGGGGCTCCTACGAGCAGTACTTC
TRBD2,NA,TRBJ2-1,TRBV7-9,CASSLLSGGTDEQFF,TGTGCCAGCAGCTTATTGTCGGGAGGCACGGATGAGCAGTTCTTC
TRBD2,NA,TRBJ2-1,TRBV7-2,CASSLARAGDEQFF,TGTGCCAGCAGCTTAGCGCGCGCGGGGGATGAGCAGTTCTTC
TRBD2,NA,TRBJ2-7,TRBV11-2,CASRVVGGILAYF,TGTGCCAGCAGGGTAGTGGGGGGGATTTTGGCGTACTTC
NA,NA,TRBJ1-1,TRBV21-1,CASNTGGGGTEAFF,TGTGCCAGCAACACCGGAGGGGGGGGCACTGAAGCTTTCTTT
NA,few,TRBJ2-6,TRBV28,CASSLDRGWASGANVLTF,TGTGCCAGCAGTTTAGACCGGGGGTGGGCCTCTGGGGCCAACGTCCTGACTTTC
NA,NA,TRBJ1-1,TRBV2,CASSAMGPNTEAFF,TGTGCCAGCAGTGCTATGGGGCCGAACACTGAAGCTTTCTTT